This T cell receptor (beta chain) was recorded in a study of neoadjuvant anti-PD-1 for oral cavity cancer. Study findings and constraints: Treg/Th17 ratio rose with pretreatment blood and fell with post-treatment tumor TCRbeta clonality.

The V and J ends lost 3 bases and 1 base respectively, with 13 bases between them. The CDR3 consists of 16 residues. CDR1 and CDR2 from the germline V gene are SGHRS and YFSETQ. Measured with immunoSEQ multiplex PCR; TCRdb has only the in-frame clones, and not every one. Altogether about 72,000 clones are present, about 86% being singletons, with the ten largest covering 3.4%. No culture or expansion preceded analysis of these blood cells. In regard to this clone: Its antigen remains unknown.

The gene calls are TRBV5-1 and TRBJ2-2; possibly TRBD2 for D (5 bases). The TCR comes from a person between 40 and 80 years old with oral cavity squamous cell carcinoma. The source material was PBMCs, sampled before nivolumab (anti-PD-1) treatment. The CDR3 region is CASSSSGGLNTGELFF. CDR3 nucleotides: TGCGCCAGCAGCTCATCGGGCGGACTGAACACCGGGGAGCTGTTTTTT.